Here is one TCR beta chain with its context. This entry belongs to a study of blood T cell repertoires in COVID-19. Study-wide context: Sources were T cells, B-cell-depleted T cells, or PBMCs; the material itself was cDNA or gDNA.

Per the original data handling: Amplification with reference gene primers provided the estimates of nucleated cell counts. Repertoires were generated with immunoSEQ multiplex PCR, while TCRdb's copy carries only in-frame clones and drops some. V and J calls and clone size come straight from that table; D and trimming were deduced from the DNA. The table records approximately 140,000 clones, roughly 79% of them present only once. Germline values: CDR1 LNHDA, CDR2 SQIVND (reference sequence). The CDR3 has 13 amino acids. V lost 3 bases and J lost 2, with 8 bases in between. The chain uses TRBV19 and TRBJ2-7; no firm D call. The receptor comes from a human donor with acute or convalescent COVID-19. The donor label of this sample is uncertain. Sequenced input: peripheral blood. The CDR3 loop is CASSISQAYEQYF. The CDR3 DNA reads TGTGCCAGTAGTATCAGTCAGGCCTACGAGCAGTACTTC.